This entry lists 22 T cell receptor beta chains sequenced from one sample in a study of shared clonotypes between healthy human individuals. The assay was immunoSEQ multiplex PCR, and TCRdb's table has in-frame clones only and misses some. This repertoire shows approximately 2,300,000 clones, 92% found once; its top ten account for about 0.41%. The sequenced sample was naive CD4+ T cells from PBMCs. Subset of the sample: CD45RA+ positively selected. The source of these receptors is a man aged 18-30 years in good health. Some clones in this sample may be carry-over from other donors' samples.

The chain employs TRBV11-1 and TRBJ1-1; D is possibly TRBD1 (5 bases). Germline loops: CDR1 SGHAT, CDR2 FQDESV (reference sequence). The CDR3 length is 14 residues. V was pared by 5 bases and J by 5 bases, with 15 bases between. The CDR3 here is CASSPGGGVTEAFF. The CDR3 DNA reads as TGTGCCAGCAGCCCCGGGGGGGGAGTGACTGAAGCTTTCTTT.

The V and J genes are TRBV15 and TRBJ1-5; TRBD1 aligns across 7 bases. The V segment lost 0 bases and the J segment 7 bases; nucleotides outside the gene matches: 6. This CDR3 has 15 amino acids. CDR1 is LNHNV, CDR2 YYDKDF, per germline (reference sequence). The CDR3 sequence is CATSRDRQGEQPQHF. CDR3 DNA sequence: TGTGCCACCAGCAGAGATCGACAGGGAGAACAGCCCCAGCATTTT.

The V and J genes are TRBV6-6 and TRBJ1-2, with unresolved D. From germline, CDR1 is MNHNY and CDR2 SVGAGI (reference sequence). Between the trimmed V and J ends, which lost 7 bases and 2 bases, there was a span of 11 bases. The CDR3 extends over 13 amino acids. CDR3 amino acids: CASTQGGNYGYTF. In DNA, the CDR3 is TGTGCCAGCACCCAAGGAGGGAACTATGGCTACACCTTC.

The chain links TRBV7-6 to TRBJ2-3; D might be TRBD2 (6 bases). V was clipped by 1 base and J by 3 bases, with 8 bases between them. The germline V gene has CDR1 SGHVS and CDR2 FNYEAQ. There are 14 residues in the CDR3. The CDR3 is CASSLVGGTDTQYF. CDR3 DNA: TGTGCCAGCAGCTTAGTTGGGGGGACAGATACGCAGTATTTT.

The V gene is TRBV9, the J gene TRBJ1-4; D not resolved. The CDR3 is 13 amino acids. V lost 0 bases, J lost 8 bases, and 8 bases lay in between. Germline CDR1 reads SGDLS; CDR2 reads YYNGEE. The CDR3 DNA is TGTGCCAGCAGCGTAGTCTCCGGGGAAAAACTGTTTTTT. Protein product: CASSVVSGEKLFF.

The J gene is TRBJ2-7, the V gene TRBV5-6; D is unclear. Germline CDR1 SGHDT, CDR2 YYEEEE. V lost 4 bases, J lost 0 bases, and 14 bases lay in between. The CDR3 consists of 15 residues. The CDR3 sequence: CASSPSVGFSYEQYF. Here the CDR3 DNA reads TGTGCCAGCAGCCCCTCTGTGGGGTTCTCCTACGAGCAGTACTTC.

The CDR3 sequence: CASSKYIWGTSRNEQFF. The CDR3 bases are TGTGCCAGCAGCAAATACATCTGGGGAACTAGTAGGAATGAGCAGTTCTTC. The V gene is TRBV21-1, the J gene TRBJ2-1; no DNA check was done on the table's D call, TRBD2. TRBV21-1 is reported as a pseudogene. The CDR3 runs 17 residues.

This clone was observed a single time. CDR3: CAISVTAANYGYTF. In DNA, the CDR3 is TGTGCCATCAGTGTCACAGCCGCTAACTATGGCTACACCTTC. This chain joins TRBV10-3 and TRBJ1-2; D is ambiguous. Trimming removed 4 bases at V and 0 bases at J, with 9 bases between. Germline lookup yields CDR1 ENHRY and CDR2 SYGVKD. This CDR3 is 14 amino acids long.

This chain links TRBV27 with TRBJ1-2; a weak D match, TRBD1 (6 bases). V was clipped by 6 bases and J by 2 bases, with 10 bases between them. This CDR3 spans 13 amino acids. Germline V gives CDR1 MNHEY, CDR2 SMNVEV (reference sequence). CDR3 DNA: TGTGCCAGCAGCCGAGGGGGGAACTATGGCTACACCTTC. Protein: CASSRGGNYGYTF.

J is TRBJ2-7 and V is TRBV25-1, with D uncertain. Germline CDR1 reads MGHDK; CDR2 reads SYGVNS. This CDR3 contains 12 residues. Trimming cost V 6 bases and J 0 bases, with 6 bases left between them. CDR3 protein: CASSTYSYEQYF. The CDR3 DNA is TGTGCCAGCAGCACGTACTCCTACGAGCAGTACTTC.

The chain recombines TRBV5-1 with TRBJ2-4; no reliable D call. This CDR3 region has 14 residues. V was cut by 1 base and J by 6 bases, with 11 bases left in between. Germline V lookup: CDR1 SGHRS, CDR2 YFSETQ. The CDR3 sequence: CASSLLLLGNIQYF. The CDR3 coding sequence is TGCGCCAGCAGCTTGCTCTTGCTAGGAAACATTCAGTACTTC.

CDR3 DNA: TGTGCCAGCAGTGAGGACAGGGGGCTCGTCTACGAGCAGTACTTC. Its translation: CASSEDRGLVYEQYF. This sequence joins TRBV25-1 and TRBJ2-7, with 11 nucleotides matching TRBD1. V lost 3 bases to trimming and J lost 3 bases; unmatched junction nucleotides: 4. CDR1 MGHDK and CDR2 SYGVNS come from the germline V gene. The CDR3 has 15 amino acids.

The chain couples TRBV18 to TRBJ2-1; TRBD2 matches at 13 bases. The ends lost 6 bases at V and 4 bases at J; junction bases unmatched: 12. The CDR3 is made up of 18 amino acids. Germline V gene data show CDR1 as KGHSH and CDR2 as LQKENI. Here the CDR3 reads CASSLLAGGPGEYNEQFF. CDR3 coding DNA: TGTGCCAGCTCGTTACTAGCGGGAGGGCCTGGAGAATACAATGAGCAGTTCTTC.

The gene calls are TRBV7-2 and TRBJ2-5; 7 nucleotides match TRBD1. The V and J ends lost 1 base and 6 bases, in that order; junction bases with no gene match: 5. Looked up from germline, CDR1 is SGHTA and CDR2 is FQGNSA. The CDR3 has 14 amino acids. CDR3 sequence: CASSLGQGRKTQYF. CDR3 nucleotides: TGTGCCAGCAGCTTAGGACAGGGAAGAAAGACCCAGTACTTC.

The chain combines TRBV28 with TRBJ1-5; D gene uncertain. The length of the CDR3 is 18 residues. The V gene's germline CDR1 is MDHEN and CDR2 SYDVKM. The V end lost 1 base, the J end lost 0 bases, and 16 bases lay between the germline ends. DNA of the CDR3: TGTGCCAGCAGTTTATTGTTCCGGCCAGCTTATAGCAATCAGCCCCAGCATTTT. This sequence encodes CASSLLFRPAYSNQPQHF.

The chain combines TRBV30 with TRBJ2-3; D remains unclear. The CDR3 is made up of 13 amino acids. Trimming shortened V by 1 base and J by 2 bases, and 7 bases separated the two germline ends. The germline gives CDR1 GTSNPN, CDR2 SVGIG (reference sequence). CDR3 residues: CAWSEPNTDTQYF. The CDR3 DNA reads TGTGCCTGGAGTGAGCCCAACACAGATACGCAGTATTTT.

The chain joins TRBV9 to TRBJ2-1; unclear D gene. The V gene's germline CDR1 is SGDLS and CDR2 YYNGEE. V dropped 0 bases and J dropped 6 bases, with 13 bases sitting between them. This CDR3 is 15 amino acids long. The CDR3 is CASSVVPSYLNEQFF. CDR3 nucleotide sequence: TGTGCCAGCAGCGTAGTACCCTCCTACCTCAATGAGCAGTTCTTC.

This sequence joins TRBV9 and TRBJ1-2; 7 bases are shared with TRBD1. The V and J ends lost 4 bases and 5 bases, in that order; junction bases with no gene match: 5. The V gene's germline CDR1 is SGDLS and CDR2 YYNGEE. The CDR3 spans 13 residues. The CDR3 nucleotides read TGTGCCAGCAGCCCCCAGACAGGGTATGGCTACACCTTC. This sequence encodes CASSPQTGYGYTF.

The V and J genes are TRBV27 and TRBJ2-3; 8 nucleotides align to TRBD1. CDR3 length: 15 residues. The V segment lost 3 bases and the J segment 6 bases; nucleotides outside the gene matches: 8. The germline V gene encodes CDR1 MNHEY and CDR2 SMNVEV (reference sequence). The CDR3 here is CASSFLGTGRDTQYF. The CDR3 bases are TGTGCCAGCAGTTTCCTGGGGACAGGCCGCGATACGCAGTATTTT.

The rearrangement joins TRBV4-1 to TRBJ2-1; 8 bases align to TRBD2. Trimming at V came to 2 bases and at J to 5 bases, leaving 11 bases not matched to a gene. Germline V lookup: CDR1 MGHRA, CDR2 YSYEKL. The CDR3 is 17 residues long. CDR3 sequence reads: CASSQKTGTRDHNEQFF. The DNA for the CDR3 is TGCGCCAGCAGCCAAAAAACCGGGACTAGGGACCACAATGAGCAGTTCTTC.

The chain recombines TRBV6-1 with TRBJ2-5, with unresolved D. V was clipped by 7 bases and J by 1 base, with 16 bases between them. Germline CDR1 MNHNS, CDR2 SASEGT. CDR3 length: 15 amino acids. The CDR3 nucleotides read TGTGCCAGCACGGATCAACGTGCAGCCCAAGAGACCCAGTACTTC. Protein: CASTDQRAAQETQYF.

Note on this clone: Other DNA sequences in the sample encode the same CDR3. The V and J genes are TRBV27 and TRBJ1-2, with D possibly TRBD1 on 6 matching bases. The germline V gene has CDR1 MNHEY and CDR2 SMNVEV (reference sequence). V lost 5 bases and J 1 base, leaving 11 bases between the germline ends. This CDR3 region has 14 residues. The CDR3 DNA sequence: TGTGCCAGCAGTCTAGTACAGGGTAACTATGGCTACACCTTC. It yields the protein CASSLVQGNYGYTF.